What follows are 5 T cell receptor beta chains derived from one specimen sequenced in a study of type 1 regulatory T cells. TCRdb re-called the reads through MiXCR, storing one row per CDR3 protein. The profile shows about 68,000 distinct CDR3 sequences, roughly 60% of them singletons. These TCRs are of unknown antigen specificity. The sequenced material came from cultured T cells, either the whole culture or a sorted T cell fraction (not recorded which). The subset denotes: Tr1-enriched cell product generated in vitro against host alloantigens. Every receptor here comes from a human donor in good health.

The V and J genes are TRBV2 and TRBJ1-2; 7 nucleotides match TRBD1. The length of the CDR3 is 14 residues. Germline loops: CDR1 SNHLY, CDR2 FYNNEI. With V trimmed by 2 bases and J by 3 bases, 3 bases remained unmatched. CDR3 in amino acids: CASSELQGYYGYTF. The CDR3 nucleotides read TGTGCCAGCAGTGAACTACAGGGGTACTATGGCTACACCTTC.

Here the CDR3 reads CAVGQGKKKSYEQYF. CDR3 bases: TGTGCCGTAGGACAGGGGAAGAAGAAGTCCTACGAGCAGTACTTC. The V call is TRBV12-3 or TRBV12-4, the J call TRBJ2-7, with 9 nucleotides matching TRBD1. The junction had 12 bases not matched to a gene; V was cut back by 11 bases and J by 1 base. The CDR3 spans 15 residues.

The rearrangement uses TRBV12-3 or TRBV12-4 and TRBJ1-4; D remains ambiguous. Deletions cut 5 bases from V and 6 bases from J, with 19 bases between. The CDR3 runs 16 residues. The CDR3 DNA follows: TGTGCCAGCAGTCCTCCGACATTCCAGATCGATGAAAAACTGTTTTTT. This translates into CASSPPTFQIDEKLFF.

As for this clonotype: This may be a read error: a much more frequent sequence differs by one nucleotide. The V call is TRBV6-5, the J call TRBJ1-1; 9 nucleotides match TRBD1. V was clipped by 6 bases and J by 10 bases; unmatched bases: 6. The V gene's germline CDR1 is MNHEY and CDR2 SVGAGI. The CDR3 covers 12 residues. Written as DNA, the CDR3 is TGTGCCAGCAGGTCGACAGGGGGATCAGCTTTCTTT. It encodes CASRSTGGSAFF.

The V gene is TRBV6-6, the J gene TRBJ2-1; 8 bases fit TRBD2. The CDR3 length is 16 residues. Germline-derived CDR1 and CDR2 are MNHNY and SVGAGI (reference sequence). After removal of 6 bases from V and 9 bases from J, the junction contained 16 bases not matched to a gene. CDR3 in DNA: TGTGCCAGCAGCCAAGCAGGACTAGCCCCGCTGCTTGAGCAGTTCTTC. This gives the protein CASSQAGLAPLLEQFF.